The next 15 T cell receptor beta chains were all read from a single sample in a study of regulatory T cells in long-lasting Graves disease. Time point defined: newly diagnosed GD, antithyroid drugs for less than 3 months. After RNA was extracted from PBMCs, the TCR library was made from it. Relying on iRepertoire HTBI primers and Arm-PCR of CDR3 regions, the team built TCR beta libraries. Each CDR3 protein is one row after TCRdb ran MiXCR on the multiplex PCR reads. In the table there are 550,000 or so distinct CDR3 sequences, approximately 12% of which are singletons. These data were likewise used in another study, on T cells in Graves' hyperthyroidism and ophthalmopathy.

Material: peripheral blood mononuclear cells (PBMCs), obtained at new diagnosis, from a patient treated with antithyroid drugs. The receptors were sampled from a young woman with Graves disease.

This clonotype has at least ten counts. V is TRBV6-2 or TRBV6-3 and J is TRBJ1-2, with 8 bases identical to TRBD1. There are 14 residues in the CDR3. Germline CDR1 and CDR2: MNHEY and SVGEGT. The V segment lost 6 bases and the J segment 2 bases; nucleotides outside the gene matches: 5. The CDR3 DNA is TGTGCCAGCAGGCGGACAGGGAGGAACTATGGCTACACCTTC. Translation gives CASRRTGRNYGYTF.

This clonotype was detected ten times or more. The chain uses TRBV28 and TRBJ1-1, with TRBD1 identical over 7 bases. The CDR3 extends over 15 amino acids. V lost 4 bases to trimming and J lost 1 base; unmatched junction nucleotides: 6. CDR1 and CDR2 from the germline V gene are MDHEN and SYDVKM. CDR3 residues: CASSSTTGWNTEAFF. In nucleotides, the CDR3 is TGTGCCAGCAGTTCGACGACAGGGTGGAACACTGAAGCTTTCTTT.

This clonotype came up a few times. At one boundary the junction diverges from the germline segment, which might be a read error. This chain joins TRBV28 and TRBJ1-1; unclear D gene. The CDR3 consists of 12 residues. Germline V gene sequence: CDR1 MDHEN, CDR2 SYDVKM. The CDR3 region is CASRLGLLKQVF. CDR3 sequence (DNA): TGTGCCAGCAGACTCGGGCTATTGAAGCAGGTCTTT.

This clonotype has just a few counts. J is TRBJ2-1 and V is TRBV7-9; D is perhaps TRBD1 (5 bases). CDR1 is SEHNR, CDR2 FQNEAQ, per germline (reference sequence). Trimming pared 3 bases from V and 7 bases from J, leaving 16 bases between. The CDR3 covers 15 residues. The CDR3 protein is CASSLAQGFLNEQFF. Written as DNA, the CDR3 is TGTGCCAGCAGCTTGGCTCAGGGTTTCTTGAATGAGCAGTTCTTC.

Ten or more counts support this clonotype. The rearrangement links TRBV19 to TRBJ2-7, with TRBD2 matching 8 bases. J was trimmed by 1 base and V by 6 bases; bases with no gene match: 8. CDR1 and CDR2 from the germline V gene are LNHDA and SQIVND (reference sequence). The length of the CDR3 is 15 residues. The CDR3 loop is CASRRGSGKSYEQYF. DNA of the CDR3: TGTGCCAGTAGACGCGGTAGCGGGAAATCCTACGAGCAGTACTTC.

This clonotype was seen repeatedly, ten times or more. J is TRBJ2-4 and V is TRBV2; D tentatively reads TRBD1 or TRBD2 (5 bases each). This CDR3 contains 16 residues. V lost 6 bases, J lost 9 bases, and 24 bases lay in between. CDR1 SNHLY and CDR2 FYNNEI come from the germline V gene. The CDR3 reads CASSEWRYTTGGIQYF. The CDR3 nucleotides are TGTGCCAGCAGCGAATGGCGCTACACAACTGGGGGCATTCAGTACTTC.

This clonotype was seen at least ten times. V gene TRBV30 combines with J gene TRBJ2-3; D is uncertain. The CDR3 is made up of 13 amino acids. The V and J ends lost 2 bases and 4 bases respectively, with 10 bases between them. Germline V gives CDR1 GTSNPN, CDR2 SVGIG (reference sequence). CDR3 sequence reads: CAWSLELSDTQYF. In DNA form, the CDR3 reads TGTGCCTGGAGTCTAGAATTGTCAGATACGCAGTATTTT.

The table lists this clonotype with many counts. The genes are TRBV29-1 and TRBJ1-1, with D unclear. The CDR3 runs 11 residues. CDR1 is SQVTM and CDR2 is ANQGSEA in the germline V gene. Between the trimmed V and J ends, which lost 3 bases and 0 bases, there was a span of 2 bases. This CDR3 is CSVEVNTEAFF. DNA for the CDR3: TGCAGCGTTGAGGTGAACACTGAAGCTTTCTTT.

This clonotype was counted a few times. At one end the junction does not follow the germline gene, possibly because of a read error. The CDR3 is CASSQGLAANTDTQYF. The CDR3 DNA reads as TGTGCCAGCAGTCAAGGACTAGCGGCTAACACGGATACGCAGTATTTT. The chain combines TRBV3-1 with TRBJ2-3; 10 bases are shared with TRBD2. This CDR3 is 16 amino acids long. Germline V gene lookup returns CDR1 LGHDT and CDR2 YNNKEL (reference sequence).

In its sample, this clonotype was seen many times. The J gene is TRBJ1-4, the V gene TRBV11-2; D is ambiguous. Germline CDR1 reads SGHAT; CDR2 reads FQNNGV. Trimming took off 0 bases at V and 0 bases at J, with 2 bases between the two ends. There are 14 residues in the CDR3. CDR3 DNA sequence: TGTGCCAGCAGCTTAGATGCAACTAATGAAAAACTGTTTTTT. It yields the protein CASSLDATNEKLFF. Using reference TRBV11-2 and TRBJ1-4 for the parts outside the CDR3, the full variable domain is EAGVAQSPRYKIIEKRQSVAFWCNPISGHATLYWYQQILGQGPKLLIQFQNNGVVDDSQLPKDRFSAERLKGVDSTLKIQPAKLEDSAVYLCASSLDATNEKLFFGSGTQLSVL.

This clonotype was seen at least ten times. J is TRBJ2-7 and V is TRBV29-1; weak D call: TRBD2 (6 bases). With 5 bases removed from V and 3 bases from J, the gap between germline ends came to 14 bases. Germline values: CDR1 SQVTM, CDR2 ANQGSEA. The CDR3 loop spans 13 amino acids. This CDR3 is CSVLAGWNYEQYF. CDR3 nucleotides: TGCAGCGTTCTCGCGGGGTGGAACTACGAGCAGTACTTC.

This clonotype appeared many times. The chain links TRBV28 to TRBJ2-5; D possibly matches TRBD1 or TRBD2 (6 bases each). The CDR3 has 14 residues. Trimming removed 4 bases from V and 5 bases from J, with 14 bases in between. Germline values: CDR1 MDHEN, CDR2 SYDVKM. CDR3 in amino acids: CASSSGGEGETQYF. The CDR3, as DNA: TGTGCCAGCAGTTCCGGGGGCGAGGGGGAGACCCAGTACTTC.

This clonotype was seen repeatedly, ten times or more. This rearrangement joins TRBV12-3 or TRBV12-4 to TRBJ2-1; unclear D gene. The CDR3 contains 15 residues. Trimming left V 6 bases short and J 0 bases short, with 12 bases between. For the CDR3, the DNA is TGTGCCAGCAGCCATATTTCAAGCTCCTACAATGAGCAGTTCTTC. Its protein product is CASSHISSSYNEQFF.

This clonotype was recorded at least ten times. CDR3 nucleotides: TGCAGCGTTGCCCAGCCGTACTGGCCCTACGAGCAGTACTTC. Residues: CSVAQPYWPYEQYF. This chain uses TRBV29-1 with TRBJ2-7; D is undetermined. V was shortened by 4 bases and J by 2 bases, with 15 bases between the two germline ends. The CDR3 is made up of 14 amino acids. The V gene's germline CDR1 is SQVTM and CDR2 ANQGSEA.

The V gene is TRBV7-3, the J gene TRBJ1-6; TRBD1 is a possible D gene (5 bases). V shed 5 bases and J shed 5 bases, with 10 bases lying between them. This CDR3 contains 14 residues. The V gene's germline CDR1 is SGHTA and CDR2 FQGTGA. In DNA form, the CDR3 reads TGTGCCAGCAGCCTCGGAGGGGATAATTCACCCCTCCACTTT. This translates into CASSLGGDNSPLHF.